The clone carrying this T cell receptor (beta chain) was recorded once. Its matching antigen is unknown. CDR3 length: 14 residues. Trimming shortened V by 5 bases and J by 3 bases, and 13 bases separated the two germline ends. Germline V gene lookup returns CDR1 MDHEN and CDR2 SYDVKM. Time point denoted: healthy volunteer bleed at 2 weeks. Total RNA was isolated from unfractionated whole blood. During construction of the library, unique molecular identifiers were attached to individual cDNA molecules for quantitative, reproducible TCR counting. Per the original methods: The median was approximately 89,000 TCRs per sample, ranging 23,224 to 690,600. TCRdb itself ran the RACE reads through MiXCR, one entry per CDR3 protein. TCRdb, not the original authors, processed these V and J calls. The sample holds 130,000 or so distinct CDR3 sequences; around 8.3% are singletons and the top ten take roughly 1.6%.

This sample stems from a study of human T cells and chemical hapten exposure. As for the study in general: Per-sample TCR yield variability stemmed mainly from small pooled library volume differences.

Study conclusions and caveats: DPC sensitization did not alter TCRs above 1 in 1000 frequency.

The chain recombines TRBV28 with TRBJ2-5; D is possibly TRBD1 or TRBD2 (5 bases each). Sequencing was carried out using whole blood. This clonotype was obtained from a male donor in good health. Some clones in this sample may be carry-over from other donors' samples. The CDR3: CASSPGTDEETQYF. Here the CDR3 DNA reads TGTGCCAGCAGTCCCGGGACGGACGAAGAGACCCAGTACTTC.